The 9 T cell receptor beta chains reported below all come from one sample, sequenced in a study of T-cell memory formation after mild COVID-19. TCRdb ran MiXCR on the 5' RACE reads and lists one entry per CDR3 protein. The data hold approximately 300,000 distinct CDR3 sequences, with more than 15% observed a single time. Sequenced: PBMCs or a T cell subset sorted from them (not recorded which). Receptor source: a man younger than 30 who had mild COVID-19 (a few samples of this study predate the infection). Cell type and time point are not known.

This chain connects TRBV18 to TRBJ2-7; 7 nucleotides agree with TRBD1. V was clipped by 0 bases and J by 1 base; unmatched bases: 6. From germline, CDR1 is KGHSH and CDR2 LQKENI. CDR3 size: 16 residues. The CDR3 protein is CASSPPSAGGSYEQYF. The CDR3 DNA follows: TGTGCCAGCTCACCACCGTCGGCAGGGGGTTCCTACGAGCAGTACTTC.

This clonotype was counted a few times. The V gene is TRBV4-1, the J gene TRBJ2-7; 9 bases align to TRBD2. The CDR3 has 15 residues. V shed 1 base, J shed 2 bases, and the junction held 3 bases outside the gene matches. Germline-derived CDR1 and CDR2 are MGHRA and YSYEKL. The CDR3 sequence is CASSQVSSGAYEQYF. In DNA form, the CDR3 reads TGCGCCAGCAGCCAAGTCTCTAGCGGGGCCTACGAGCAGTACTTC.

This clonotype occurred many times. The chain links TRBV7-9 to TRBJ2-1; no reliable D call. Germline CDR1 and CDR2: SEHNR and FQNEAQ (reference sequence). This CDR3 is built from 10 residues. The CDR3 DNA reads TGTGCTCTCGGCTACAATGAGCAGTTCTTC. This encodes CALGYNEQFF. Together with reference TRBV7-9 and TRBJ2-1, the CDR3 gives the full variable domain: DTGVSQNPRHKITKRGQNVTFRCDPISEHNRLYWYRQTLGQGPEFLTYFQNEAQLEKSRLLSDRFSAERPKGSFSTLEIQRTEQGDSAMYLCALGYNEQFFGPGTRLTVL.

This clonotype occurred a few times. J is TRBJ2-3 and V is TRBV11-2, with 14 bases fitting TRBD2. This CDR3 has 16 amino acids. The J segment lost 5 bases and the V segment lost 5 bases, leaving 6 bases of the junction unmatched. Germline CDR1 is SGHAT and CDR2 is FQNNGV. This CDR3 reads CASSRTSGGLGDTQYF. The CDR3 DNA reads as TGTGCCAGCAGCAGGACTAGCGGGGGGCTGGGAGATACGCAGTATTTT. Complete variable domain (other parts from reference TRBV11-2 and TRBJ2-3): EAGVAQSPRYKIIEKRQSVAFWCNPISGHATLYWYQQILGQGPKLLIQFQNNGVVDDSQLPKDRFSAERLKGVDSTLKIQPAKLEDSAVYLCASSRTSGGLGDTQYFGPGTRLTVL.

V usage is TRBV18 and J usage is TRBJ2-7; 8 nucleotides line up with TRBD1. The V gene end was trimmed by 1 base and the J gene end by 0 bases; junction bases not matched to a gene: 5. This CDR3 spans 16 amino acids. The germline V gene encodes CDR1 KGHSH and CDR2 LQKENI. CDR3 nucleotides: TGTGCCAGCTCACCACGACAGGGGACATACTCCTACGAGCAGTACTTC. Protein: CASSPRQGTYSYEQYF.

The gene calls are TRBV19 and TRBJ2-2; D perhaps matches TRBD1 (6 bases). Trimming took off 6 bases at V and 6 bases at J, with 14 bases between the two ends. The CDR3 length is 14 residues. CDR1 is LNHDA and CDR2 is SQIVND in the germline V gene (reference sequence). CDR3 nucleotides: TGTGCCAGTAGACACATACAGGGTGCCGGGGAGCTGTTTTTT. This translates into CASRHIQGAGELFF.

The rearrangement joins TRBV7-6 to TRBJ2-5; D not resolved. The CDR3 is 14 residues long. V dropped 4 bases and J dropped 6 bases, with 15 bases sitting between them. Germline lookup yields CDR1 SGHVS and CDR2 FNYEAQ. The DNA for the CDR3 is TGTGCCAGCAGCTACCAGGCCGACGGACAGACCCAGTACTTC. Translating it yields CASSYQADGQTQYF.

Here the CDR3 DNA reads TGCGCCAGCTTACCCGGGACCCCATACGGGGCCAACGTCCTGACTTTC. It encodes CASLPGTPYGANVLTF. This chain connects TRBV5-1 to TRBJ2-6; D may be TRBD1 or TRBD2 (5 bases each). Germline CDR1 reads SGHRS; CDR2 reads YFSETQ. This CDR3 comprises 16 residues. V lost 7 bases and J 4 bases, leaving 18 bases between the germline ends.

The table lists this clonotype with many counts. The chain links TRBV6-2 or TRBV6-3 to TRBJ1-5; 9 bases fit TRBD1. The CDR3 is made up of 16 amino acids. From germline, CDR1 is MNHEY and CDR2 SVGEGT. The V segment lost 6 bases and the J segment 5 bases; nucleotides outside the gene matches: 11. The CDR3 bases are TGTGCCAGCAGCGAGGCCGGGACAGGGAATTATCAGCCCCAGCATTTT. Translating gives CASSEAGTGNYQPQHF.